Listed below are T cell receptor beta chains from one sample, sequenced in a study of T cell responses to AZD1222 COVID-19 vaccine. Generated by immunoSEQ multiplex PCR, the TCRdb table keeps only in-frame clones and is missing some. The data contain 90,000 to 150,000 clones, approximately 90% of them singletons. This material consisted of peripheral blood, taken on day 0 of AZD1222 vaccination. Source of these receptors: an adult in good health. The CDR3 runs from the conserved cysteine through the conserved F or W. Each record gives: clone size, V gene, D gene, J gene, CDR3 DNA, CDR3 protein. D genes are given only for firm matches. The size of a clone is reported for some rows only, either as once, few or many, or as a class for expanded clones.

-	TRBV9	TRBD1	TRBJ2-3	TGTGCCAGCAGCGTTGGGACAGCTAGCACAGATACGCAGTATTTT	CASSVGTASTDTQYF
-	TRBV6-5	TRBD1	TRBJ1-2	TGTGCCAGCAGTTACTCGGTGGGGACAGGGGTCTATGGCTACACCTTC	CASSYSVGTGVYGYTF
-	TRBV7-2	-	TRBJ2-2	TGTGCCAGCAGCTGGGCCGGGGAGCTGTTTTTT	CASSWAGELFF
-	TRBV10-3	-	TRBJ1-1	TGTGCCATCAGCGGGGACGGAAGGAACACTGAAGCTTTCTTT	CAISGDGRNTEAFF
once	TRBV10-2	TRBD1	TRBJ1-2	TGCGCCAGCAGTGAGTCATCCAGGGGGCGAGGCTACACCTTC	CASSESSRGRGYTF
-	TRBV7-8	-	TRBJ1-2	TGTGCCAGCAGCTTAGCCAGGAACTATGGCTACACCTTC	CASSLARNYGYTF
-	TRBV28	-	TRBJ1-5	TGTGCCAGCAGCCCTACTGCTTTTGAGCAGCCCCAGCATTTT	CASSPTAFEQPQHF
-	TRBV28	-	TRBJ1-4	TGTGCCAGCAGTTTTTGGGGGATTGATAATGAAAAACTGTTTTTT	CASSFWGIDNEKLFF
-	TRBV18	TRBD1	TRBJ2-1	TGTGCCAGCTCACATCCGGGACAGGGCGGCGATGAGCAGTTCTTC	CASSHPGQGGDEQFF
-	TRBV7-8	TRBD2	TRBJ2-5	TGTGCCAGCAGCATGCTCCGGGACTATCCCCCGGAGACCCAGTACTTC	CASSMLRDYPPETQYF
-	TRBV19	TRBD1	TRBJ2-3	TGTGCCAGTCGACCGGGGACAGGACTTAGCACAGATACGCAGTATTTT	CASRPGTGLSTDTQYF
once	TRBV11-2	-	TRBJ1-2	TGTGCCAGCAGCTTAGGACAGCCTGGCTATGGCTACACCTTC	CASSLGQPGYGYTF
once	TRBV27	-	TRBJ2-7	TGTGCCAGCAGTTTATCGACAGGCCCAGCCTACGAGCAGTACTTC	CASSLSTGPAYEQYF
-	TRBV7-2	TRBD2	TRBJ2-1	TGTGCCAGCAGCTTAGCTGGGGGGGTTCAGTACAATGAGCAGTTCTTC	CASSLAGGVQYNEQFF
-	TRBV14	TRBD1	TRBJ2-7	TGTGCCAGCAGCCAAGGCCGGCGAGCACGGGACAGGGGCTGGCGCGAGCAGTACTTC	CASSQGRRARDRGWREQYF
-	TRBV11-2	TRBD2	TRBJ2-5	TGTGCCAGCATCGGGACTAGCAGAGAGACCCAGTACTTC	CASIGTSRETQYF
-	TRBV24-1	TRBD1	TRBJ2-5	TGTGCCACCAGTGATTCCGACAGGGACAGGCAAGAGACCCAGTACTTC	CATSDSDRDRQETQYF
-	TRBV20-1	TRBD2	TRBJ2-7	TGCAGTGCTAGTGTAGCGGGGTCCTACGAGCAGTACTTC	CSASVAGSYEQYF
-	TRBV6-4	TRBD2	TRBJ2-1	TGTGCCAGCAGTGTTAGCGGGGGGGCGGGGGATGAGCAGTTCTTC	CASSVSGGAGDEQFF
-	TRBV20-1	-	TRBJ1-2	TGCAGTGCTGATGATAACTATGGCTACACCTTC	CSADDNYGYTF
-	TRBV12-3/TRBV12-4	-	TRBJ1-1	TGTGCCAGCAGTTTTTACGGGATCACTGAAGCTTTCTTT	CASSFYGITEAFF
-	TRBV19	-	TRBJ2-6	TGTGCCAGTAGTATTCAGGCTTCGCCTGGGGCCAACGTCCTGACTTTC	CASSIQASPGANVLTF
-	TRBV4-3	-	TRBJ1-2	TGCGCCAGCAGCCAAGATAGAGCGGCCTTCTATGGCTACACCTTC	CASSQDRAAFYGYTF
-	TRBV5-8	-	TRBJ2-3	TGTGCCAGCAGCCCTCTCGGCACTGGCACAGATACGCAGTATTTT	CASSPLGTGTDTQYF
-	TRBV27	TRBD2	TRBJ2-5	TGTGCCAGCAGTCCCCCGGGAGGGACTGGGGAGACCCAGTACTTC	CASSPPGGTGETQYF
-	TRBV6-2/TRBV6-3	-	TRBJ1-1	TGTGCCAGCAGTTACTCAGAGAACACTGAAGCTTTCTTT	CASSYSENTEAFF
-	TRBV27	-	TRBJ2-2	TGTGCCAGCAGTAACACCGGGGAGCTGTTTTTT	CASSNTGELFF
-	TRBV7-9	-	TRBJ2-3	TGTGCCAGCAGCTCCCTGGCGGGGGATACGCAGTATTTT	CASSSLAGDTQYF
-	TRBV11-2	TRBD1	TRBJ1-6	TGTGCCAGCAGCTTAGTGGGGGGGACAGGGAATAATTCACCCCTCCACTTT	CASSLVGGTGNNSPLHF
-	TRBV19	-	TRBJ1-5	TGTGCCAGTAGTATAGGTGGGGTATTCAATCAGCCCCAGCATTTT	CASSIGGVFNQPQHF
-	TRBV5-1	-	TRBJ2-2	TGCGCCAGCAGCTTGGAAGGGTACAACACCGGGGAGCTGTTTTTT	CASSLEGYNTGELFF
-	TRBV28	TRBD1	TRBJ1-2	TGTGCCAGCAGTTCGGAAGGGACAGGGTCTGGCTACACCTTC	CASSSEGTGSGYTF
-	TRBV4-1	TRBD2	TRBJ2-3	TGCGCCAGCAGCCAAGAGGGGGGGACCACAGATACGCAGTATTTT	CASSQEGGTTDTQYF
-	TRBV5-1	-	TRBJ1-5	TGCGCCAGCAGCCCGGCCCAAGGGGGGCCCCAGCATTTT	CASSPAQGGPQHF
few	TRBV6-4	TRBD2	TRBJ2-2	TGTGCCAGCAGTGACTCGGGGCTAGCGGGAGACACCGGGGAGCTGTTTTTT	CASSDSGLAGDTGELFF
-	TRBV2	-	TRBJ1-6	TGTGCCTGCAGTGTTTCGGGGGGCGTAAGCTCACCCCTCCACTTT	CACSVSGGVSSPLHF
-	TRBV15	-	TRBJ1-6	TGTGCCACCAGCAGAGGGAAGGGTTCACCCCTCCACTTT	CATSRGKGSPLHF
once	TRBV10-3	-	TRBJ1-2	TGTGCCATCAGTGGAGGGAAGGGCTACACCTTC	CAISGGKGYTF
-	TRBV12-3/TRBV12-4	-	TRBJ1-5	TGTGCCAGCAGTCCGGGGTATCAGCCCCAGCATTTT	CASSPGYQPQHF
-	TRBV13	-	TRBJ1-4	TGTGCCAGCAGCTTAGCTCGCGGGATGGGGGAAAAACTGTTTTTT	CASSLARGMGEKLFF
-	TRBV9	-	TRBJ1-2	TGTGCCAGCAGCCCTTCCCTGACAGGATTATATGGCTACACCTTC	CASSPSLTGLYGYTF
-	TRBV10-3	TRBD1	TRBJ1-1	TGTGCCATCAGTGAACCATCGACAGGGATCATGAACACTGAAGCTTTTTTT	CAISEPSTGIMNTEAFF
-	TRBV10-3	-	TRBJ2-5	TGTGCCATCAGTGAGTCCACCACCAAAGAGACCCAGTACTTC	CAISESTTKETQYF
once	TRBV9	-	TRBJ2-5	TGTGCCAGCAGCGGTGGGGCGGACAGCGCCAGAGAGACCCAGTACTTC	CASSGGADSARETQYF
once	TRBV7-8	-	TRBJ1-1	TGTGCCAGCATAAACACAGGGTTTGGGACTGAAGCTTTCTTT	CASINTGFGTEAFF
-	TRBV3-1/TRBV3-2	TRBD1	TRBJ2-3	TGTGCCAGCAGCCAAGCTCGGGACAGAGCCACAGATACGCAGTATTTT	CASSQARDRATDTQYF